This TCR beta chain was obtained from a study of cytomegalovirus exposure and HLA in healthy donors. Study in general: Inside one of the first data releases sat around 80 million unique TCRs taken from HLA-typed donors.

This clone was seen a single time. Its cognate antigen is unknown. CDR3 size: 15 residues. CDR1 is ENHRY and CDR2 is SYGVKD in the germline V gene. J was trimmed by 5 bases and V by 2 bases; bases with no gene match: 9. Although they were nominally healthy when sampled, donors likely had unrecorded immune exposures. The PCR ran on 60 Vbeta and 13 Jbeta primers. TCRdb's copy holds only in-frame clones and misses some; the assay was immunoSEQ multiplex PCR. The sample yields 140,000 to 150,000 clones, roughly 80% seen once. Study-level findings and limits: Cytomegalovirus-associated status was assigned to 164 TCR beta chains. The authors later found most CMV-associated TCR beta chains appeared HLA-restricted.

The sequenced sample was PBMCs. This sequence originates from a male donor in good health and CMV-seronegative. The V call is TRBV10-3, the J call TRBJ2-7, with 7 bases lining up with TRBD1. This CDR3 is CAISEENRGADEQYF. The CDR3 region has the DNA TGTGCCATCAGTGAGGAGAACAGGGGAGCCGACGAGCAGTACTTC.